This T cell receptor beta chain was captured in a study of T cell responses to AZD1222 COVID-19 vaccine. Study outcomes and limitations: The span of vaccine-associated CD4 TCRs extended across spike, with dominance at 160-218 and 743-854. Donors were largely white British and mainly female; clonal diversity was possibly underestimated.

The V gene end was trimmed by 5 bases and the J gene end by 4 bases; junction bases not matched to a gene: 13. This CDR3 comprises 17 residues. The germline V gene has CDR1 MNHEY and CDR2 SMNVEV (reference sequence). Samples with a second dose at about 4 or about 12 weeks were pooled together. This table comes from immunoSEQ multiplex PCR, and its TCRdb copy is limited to in-frame clones, with some not included. Among about 120,000 clones listed, approximately 94% were seen once. On this clone: Its antigen is not known.

Here the sequenced sample was peripheral blood, taken 28 days after the second AZD1222 dose. The V call is TRBV27, the J call TRBJ2-1; TRBD2 agrees at 8 bases. The clonotype originates from an adult who received the AZD1222 COVID-19 vaccine. CDR3 in amino acids: CASSPLNSGKSYNEQFF. The DNA for the CDR3 is TGTGCCAGCAGTCCACTAAATAGCGGGAAAAGTTACAATGAGCAGTTCTTC.